The rows below give T cell receptor beta chains drawn from one sample of a study of PD-1 blockade in classical Hodgkin lymphoma. TCRdb's table, derived via immunoSEQ multiplex PCR, lists solely in-frame clones and lacks some. Seen here are about 30,000 clones, 71% observed once, and the top ten hold 3% to 3.5%. The sample here was peripheral blood mononuclear cells (PBMCs), taken before the second cycle of nivolumab. The receptors here all came from a human donor with classical Hodgkin lymphoma. CDR3s include the opening cysteine and the closing phenylalanine or tryptophan. Each record gives: V gene, J gene, CDR3 protein.

TRBV15	TRBJ2-4	CATSRVGAVGQAKNIQYF
TRBV2	TRBJ2-5	CASIGSDQETQYF
TRBV7-9	TRBJ2-7	CASSPAEGQGVYEQYF
TRBV15	TRBJ2-2	CATSRVQWGPSNTGELFF
TRBV7-9	TRBJ2-1	CASSQEAGGYNEQFF
TRBV6-1	TRBJ2-2	CASSESAGGLSGELFF
TRBV11-3	TRBJ2-3	CASSRIRTSGDTDTQYF
TRBV5-4	TRBJ2-5	CASSRRGAQETQYF
TRBV27	TRBJ1-2	CASSLIGQGGGYTF
TRBV5-6	TRBJ2-2	CASSLSGPGELFF
TRBV4-3	TRBJ1-6	CASSQVKEGSPLHF
TRBV15	TRBJ2-5	CATSRVEGTQETQYF
TRBV4-3	TRBJ2-2	CASSPGPTANTGELFF
TRBV18	TRBJ2-1	CASSGASVGGTEQFF
TRBV15	TRBJ1-4	CATRTGTGSNEKLFF
TRBV5-1	TRBJ1-1	CASGTGDTEAFF
TRBV5-5	TRBJ2-1	CASSLGIYNEQFF
TRBV4-1	TRBJ1-4	CASSHKGQLNEKLFF
TRBV5-1	TRBJ2-1	CASSLASGAYNEQFF
TRBV10-2	TRBJ2-7	CASSEFSVSYEQYF
TRBV6-1	TRBJ1-1	CASTLVVMEAFF
TRBV28	TRBJ1-1	CASRTDRAIFMNTEAFF
TRBV30	TRBJ1-2	CAWGSAYGDDGYTF
TRBV6-5	TRBJ2-5	CASSYSSSGRGETQYF
TRBV7-8	TRBJ1-2	CASSLLQGGGSSYGYTF
TRBV5-1	TRBJ2-7	CASSLVAESYEQYF
TRBV11-2	TRBJ1-2	CASSSRLLTSDGYTF